These 28 T cell receptor beta chains share one sample of origin, sequenced in a study of breast tumors, draining lymph nodes, adjacent tissues. A single record per CDR3 protein comes from TCRdb applying MiXCR to the multiplex PCR reads. The top ten hold 4.5% to 7% of the sample, which has roughly 100,000 distinct CDR3 sequences, less than 40% seen once. Axillary draining lymph nodes of breast cancer patients supplied the node samples. Material for sequencing was axillary lymph node tissue. These receptors originate from a female donor with breast cancer. Some clones in this sample may be carry-over from other donors' samples.

This clonotype was recorded many times. A much larger clone differs by one base, so this may be a read error. The chain uses TRBV15 and TRBJ2-7, with D perhaps being TRBD1 or TRBD2 (5 bases each). The V gene's germline CDR1 is LNHNV and CDR2 YYDKDF (reference sequence). Trimming pared 8 bases from V and 5 bases from J, leaving 13 bases between. CDR3 length equals 12 residues. The CDR3 DNA sequence: TGTGCCACCCGTGACTCGGGGCACGAGCAGTACTTC. Its protein is CATRDSGHEQYF.

This clonotype was counted at least ten times. The chain carries TRBV7-6 and TRBJ2-7; D is unresolved. Germline-derived CDR1 and CDR2 are SGHVS and FNYEAQ. V lost 3 bases to trimming and J lost 4 bases, with 10 bases between them. The CDR3 consists of 13 residues. The CDR3 loop reads CASSFESQYEQYF. DNA for the CDR3: TGTGCCAGCAGCTTCGAGAGTCAGTACGAGCAGTACTTC.

The chain recombines TRBV7-3 with TRBJ1-2; 12 bases agree with TRBD1. Germline CDR1 is SGHTA and CDR2 is FQGTGA. Trimming at V came to 4 bases and at J to 8 bases, leaving 14 bases not matched to a gene. The CDR3 sequence is 17 residues long. CDR3 nucleotide sequence: TGTGCCAGCAGCTGCCGGGACAGGGGGCGCCCTACTATGGGCTACACCTTC. Its translation: CASSCRDRGRPTMGYTF.

This clonotype appeared once. The junction does not match germline at one end; this may be a read error. The chain links TRBV20-1 to TRBJ2-7; weak D call: TRBD2 (6 bases). CDR1 is DFQATT and CDR2 is SNEGSKA in the germline V gene (reference sequence). The CDR3 is 15 residues long. This CDR3 reads CSAHSPRGGSSEQYF. CDR3 DNA: TGCAGTGCTCACTCCCCAAGAGGAGGGTCGAGCGAGCAATACTTC.

This clonotype was seen repeatedly, ten times or more. The V and J genes are TRBV6-2 or TRBV6-3 and TRBJ2-3, with 9 bases matching TRBD2. CDR3 length: 17 residues. With 5 bases clipped from V and 0 bases from J, the junction kept 9 bases outside the gene matches. Looked up from germline, CDR1 is MNHEY and CDR2 is SVGEGT. CDR3: CASSHPGTSRSTDTQYF. In DNA form, the CDR3 reads TGTGCCAGCAGTCACCCCGGGACTAGCCGTAGCACAGATACGCAGTATTTT.

In this sample, this clonotype turned up many times. This chain links TRBV28 with TRBJ1-4; maybe TRBD1 (5 bases). CDR3 length: 12 amino acids. Germline values: CDR1 MDHEN, CDR2 SYDVKM. Trimming shortened V by 1 base and J by 11 bases, and 8 bases separated the two germline ends. CDR3 in amino acids: CASSLSGFKLFF. The CDR3 nucleotides read TGTGCCAGCAGTTTATCAGGGTTCAAACTGTTTTTT.

The sample holds many counts of this clonotype. The chain uses TRBV7-9 and TRBJ1-3; TRBD1 aligns across 7 bases. With V trimmed by 0 bases and J by 4 bases, 6 bases remained unmatched. The CDR3 totals 16 residues. Germline V gives CDR1 SEHNR, CDR2 FQNEAQ (reference sequence). CDR3 DNA sequence: TGTGCCAGCAGCTTAGCGGTCGCACAGGGGGGAAACACCATATATTTT. It yields the protein CASSLAVAQGGNTIYF.

This clonotype occurred many times. The chain joins TRBV10-3 to TRBJ2-2; no definite D call. This CDR3 comprises 16 residues. Germline CDR1 is ENHRY and CDR2 is SYGVKD. V lost 3 bases and J 0 bases, leaving 11 bases between the germline ends. The CDR3 sequence: CAISELHTANTGELFF. CDR3 DNA: TGTGCCATCAGTGAACTCCACACCGCGAACACCGGGGAGCTGTTTTTT.

This clonotype appeared a few times. The chain employs TRBV6-1 and TRBJ1-1; TRBD1 agrees at 7 bases. The J segment lost 0 bases and the V segment lost 8 bases, leaving 3 bases of the junction unmatched. Looked up from germline, CDR1 is MNHNS and CDR2 is SASEGT. This CDR3 is built from 13 residues. The CDR3 DNA follows: TGTGCCAGCCGACAGGGATTGAACACTGAAGCTTTCTTT. This gives the protein CASRQGLNTEAFF.

The sample holds many counts of this clonotype. This chain joins TRBV3-1 and TRBJ2-3; no reliable D call. There are 11 residues in the CDR3. CDR1 LGHDT and CDR2 YNNKEL come from the germline V gene (reference sequence). The V gene lost 2 bases and the J gene lost 6 bases, with 3 bases spanning the gap. The CDR3 sequence is CASSQRDTQYF. In nucleotides, the CDR3 is TGTGCCAGCAGCCAAAGGGATACGCAGTATTTT.

This clonotype was picked up many times. Given a much more abundant clone one base away, this may be a read error. The chain links TRBV7-9 to TRBJ1-6; D is perhaps TRBD1 (5 bases). Trimming cost V 5 bases and J 11 bases, with 19 bases left between them. CDR3 length: 15 amino acids. CDR1 and CDR2 (germline): SEHNR, FQNEAQ (reference sequence). CDR3 bases: TGTGCCAGCAGCCTAACCCGGGACGGATTTCCACCCCTCCACTTT. Its translation: CASSLTRDGFPPLHF. The full variable domain, its missing parts supplied by reference TRBV7-9 and TRBJ1-6, is DTGVSQNPRHKITKRGQNVTFRCDPISEHNRLYWYRQTLGQGPEFLTYFQNEAQLEKSRLLSDRFSAERPKGSFSTLEIQRTEQGDSAMYLCASSLTRDGFPPLHFGNGTRLTVT.

This clonotype was detected many times. The rearrangement joins TRBV19 to TRBJ1-2; tentatively, D is TRBD1 (5 bases). This CDR3 contains 16 residues. Germline CDR1 is LNHDA and CDR2 is SQIVND (reference sequence). Between the trimmed V and J ends, which lost 4 bases and 4 bases, there was a span of 19 bases. In DNA, the CDR3 is TGTGCCAGTAGTACGCAACAGGCTTCTCGATTCTATGGCTACACCTTC. Its translation: CASSTQQASRFYGYTF. Drawing the rest from reference TRBV19 and TRBJ1-2, the complete variable domain is DGGITQSPKYLFRKEGQNVTLSCEQNLNHDAMYWYRQDPGQGLRLIYYSQIVNDFQKGDIAEGYSVSREKKESFPLTVTSAQKNPTAFYLCASSTQQASRFYGYTFGSGTRLTVV.

This clonotype was seen a handful of times. The rearrangement links TRBV2 to TRBJ1-1; D call uncertain. V dropped 0 bases and J dropped 10 bases, with 9 bases sitting between them. The V gene's germline CDR1 is SNHLY and CDR2 FYNNEI. CDR3 length: 12 residues. The CDR3 spells CASSEAPQGAFF. The DNA for the CDR3 is TGTGCCAGCAGTGAAGCGCCTCAAGGAGCTTTCTTT.

This clonotype was picked up many times. This rearrangement joins TRBV7-2 to TRBJ2-7; D is unresolved. Germline CDR1 and CDR2: SGHTA and FQGNSA. This CDR3 region has 15 residues. V lost 3 bases and J 0 bases, leaving 12 bases between the germline ends. CDR3 in DNA: TGTGCCAGCAGCTTTGACTTATCGAGCTCCTACGAGCAGTACTTC. Its translation: CASSFDLSSSYEQYF.

In this sample, this clonotype turned up many times. This rearrangement joins TRBV20-1 to TRBJ2-3; no firm D call. CDR3 size: 13 residues. V shed 4 bases and J shed 0 bases, with 8 bases lying between them. Germline V gives CDR1 DFQATT, CDR2 SNEGSKA (reference sequence). DNA for the CDR3: TGCAGTGCTATAGCTACTAGCACAGATACGCAGTATTTT. Protein product: CSAIATSTDTQYF.

This clonotype was observed at least ten times. The V and J genes are TRBV2 and TRBJ2-1; perhaps TRBD1 as D (6 bases). Trimming took 9 bases from V and 1 from J, leaving 13 bases between them. Germline CDR1 and CDR2: SNHLY and FYNNEI. There are 14 residues in the CDR3. CDR3 loop: CASAQGTSYNEQFF. The CDR3 nucleotides are TGTGCCAGTGCCCAGGGGACATCCTACAATGAGCAGTTCTTC.

The table lists this clonotype with many counts. The genes are TRBV2 and TRBJ2-3; TRBD2 matches 8 bases. CDR3 length: 15 amino acids. V lost 3 bases, J lost 1 base, and 3 bases stayed unmatched. Germline-derived CDR1 and CDR2 are SNHLY and FYNNEI. The CDR3 region has the DNA TGTGCCAGCAGTGACTTCGGGGGGGGCACAGATACGCAGTATTTT. Translated, it gives CASSDFGGGTDTQYF.

This clonotype was detected many times. The chain carries TRBV7-2 and TRBJ2-1; 7 bases map to TRBD2. With 7 bases clipped from V and 4 bases from J, the junction kept 7 bases outside the gene matches. The CDR3 length is 14 residues. Germline loops: CDR1 SGHTA, CDR2 FQGNSA. DNA of the CDR3: TGTGCCAGCACCGGACTAGGACCTTACAATGAGCAGTTCTTC. Protein sequence: CASTGLGPYNEQFF.

This clonotype has a handful of counts. At one boundary the junction diverges from the germline segment, which might be a read error. Here the CDR3 DNA reads TGCGCCGGCAGCCTCTCTAGAGGGACTAGCGGGGGAGAGACCCAGTACTTC. Amino acid sequence: CAGSLSRGTSGGETQYF. This chain links TRBV4-1 with TRBJ2-5, with TRBD2 matching over 14 bases. Germline V gene lookup returns CDR1 MGHRA and CDR2 YSYEKL. The CDR3 spans 17 residues.

The rearrangement joins TRBV5-6 to TRBJ2-7; 7 positions match TRBD1. V lost 1 base to trimming and J lost 2 bases; unmatched junction nucleotides: 18. CDR3 length: 19 residues. Germline CDR1 SGHDT, CDR2 YYEEEE. This chain's CDR3 is CASSLSGPILDRPPYEQYF. CDR3 DNA sequence: TGTGCCAGCAGCTTGTCGGGGCCGATCTTGGACAGGCCCCCCTACGAGCAGTACTTC.

Worth noting for this clonotype: A single base separates this from a much larger clone, so it may be a read error. The chain links TRBV6-1 to TRBJ2-5; no firm D call. V was trimmed by 5 bases and J by 4 bases, leaving 5 bases between them. The CDR3 loop spans 11 amino acids. From germline, CDR1 is MNHNS and CDR2 SASEGT. The chain's CDR3 is CASSQGETQYF. CDR3 nucleotides: TGTGCCAGCAGTCAAGGAGAGACCCAGTACTTC.

This clonotype was found many times. The V gene is TRBV9, the J gene TRBJ1-5; 7 bases are a match to TRBD1. The ends lost 7 bases at V and 0 bases at J; junction bases unmatched: 7. This CDR3 has 15 amino acids. Germline V lookup: CDR1 SGDLS, CDR2 YYNGEE. Here the CDR3 reads CASGKGQASNQPQHF. The CDR3 nucleotides are TGTGCCAGCGGAAAAGGACAGGCTAGCAATCAGCCCCAGCATTTT.

There are many counts of this clonotype. This chain connects TRBV6-6 to TRBJ1-5; no clear D gene. Trimming took off 5 bases at V and 6 bases at J, with 14 bases between the two ends. The CDR3 sequence is 14 residues long. Germline V gene lookup returns CDR1 MNHNY and CDR2 SVGAGI (reference sequence). CDR3: CASSPSPWGQPQHF. For the CDR3, the DNA is TGTGCCAGCAGTCCCTCGCCTTGGGGTCAGCCCCAGCATTTT.

This clonotype was picked up many times. V gene TRBV7-3 combines with J gene TRBJ2-2, with 12 bases that match TRBD2. Trimming cost V 4 bases and J 5 bases; bases outside gene matches: 5. CDR3 length equals 16 residues. CDR1 SGHTA and CDR2 FQGTGA come from the germline V gene. CDR3 amino acids: CASSWLAGGGTGELFF. In DNA form, the CDR3 reads TGTGCCAGCAGCTGGCTAGCGGGAGGGGGTACCGGGGAGCTGTTTTTT. The variable domain in full, with the rest retrieved from reference TRBV7-3 and TRBJ2-2, is GAGVSQTPSNKVTEKGKYVELRCDPISGHTALYWYRQSLGQGPEFLIYFQGTGAADDSGLPNDRFFAVRPEGSVSTLKIQRTERGDSAVYLCASSWLAGGGTGELFFGEGSRLTVL.

Comment on this clonotype: One junction end does not reproduce the germline sequence, and a read error may be involved. V gene TRBV20-1 combines with J gene TRBJ1-4, with a weak D call TRBD1 (5 bases). Germline V CDR1 and CDR2: DFQATT, SNEGSKA (reference sequence). CDR3 length: 12 amino acids. The CDR3 region is CSTPGPSEKLSF. The CDR3 DNA reads as TGCAGTACCCCAGGGCCCAGTGAAAAACTGTCTTTT.

This clonotype has at least ten counts. The chain recombines TRBV6-5 with TRBJ2-5; D is unresolved. The germline V gene has CDR1 MNHEY and CDR2 SVGAGI. This CDR3 has 14 amino acids. Trimming cost V 0 bases and J 5 bases, with 10 bases left between them. CDR3 sequence: CASSYSGFGETQYF. DNA for the CDR3: TGTGCCAGCAGTTACTCGGGGTTTGGGGAGACCCAGTACTTC.

This clonotype was observed a few times. The chain links TRBV6-2 or TRBV6-3 to TRBJ2-2, with unresolved D. This CDR3 region has 13 residues. The ends were cut back, 5 bases at V and 6 bases at J, with 10 bases in the middle. Germline CDR1 and CDR2: MNHEY and SVGEGT. The CDR3 sequence: CASSHLGSGELFF. The CDR3, as DNA: TGTGCCAGCAGTCACTTGGGGTCCGGGGAGCTGTTTTTT.

This clonotype was detected many times. The gene calls are TRBV28 and TRBJ2-7; no firm D call. CDR1 is MDHEN and CDR2 is SYDVKM in the germline V gene. The CDR3 is 11 residues long. The V gene lost 2 bases and the J gene lost 7 bases, with 6 bases spanning the gap. The CDR3: CASSLAREQYF. In DNA, the CDR3 is TGTGCCAGCAGTTTAGCGAGGGAGCAGTACTTC.